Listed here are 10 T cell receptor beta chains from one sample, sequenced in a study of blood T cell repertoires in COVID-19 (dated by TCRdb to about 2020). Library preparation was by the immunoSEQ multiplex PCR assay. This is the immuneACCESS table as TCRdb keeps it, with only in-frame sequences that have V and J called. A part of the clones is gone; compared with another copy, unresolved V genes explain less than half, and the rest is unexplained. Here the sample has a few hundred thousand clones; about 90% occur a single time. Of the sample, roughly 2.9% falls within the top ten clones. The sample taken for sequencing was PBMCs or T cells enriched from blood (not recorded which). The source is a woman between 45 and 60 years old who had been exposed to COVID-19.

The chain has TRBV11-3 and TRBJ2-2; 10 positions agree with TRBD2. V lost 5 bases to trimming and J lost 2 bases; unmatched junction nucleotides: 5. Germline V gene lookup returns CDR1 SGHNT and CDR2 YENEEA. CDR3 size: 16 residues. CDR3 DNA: TGTGCCAGCAGCCCTAGCGGGGGACTCAACACCGGGGAGCTGTTTTTT. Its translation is CASSPSGGLNTGELFF.

CDR3 in amino acids: CASSLERLAGAQYF. CDR3 bases: TGTGCCAGCAGCTTAGAGAGGCTAGCGGGGGCCCAGTATTTT. This chain joins TRBV7-2 and TRBJ2-3, with TRBD2 matching over 10 bases. The CDR3 covers 14 residues. Trimming removed 1 base from V and 12 bases from J; junction bases left unmatched: 7. Germline V gene sequence: CDR1 SGHTA, CDR2 FQGNSA.

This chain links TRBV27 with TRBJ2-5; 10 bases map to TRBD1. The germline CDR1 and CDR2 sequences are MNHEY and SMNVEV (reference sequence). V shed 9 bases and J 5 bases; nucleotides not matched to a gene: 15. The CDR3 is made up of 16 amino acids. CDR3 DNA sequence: TGTGCCAGTTCTCGACCCGGGACAGGGGCTCGGGAGACCCAGTACTTC. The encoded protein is CASSRPGTGARETQYF.

The CDR3 nucleotides read TGTGCCAGCAGCTCAGGCCCGATCCCCTACGAGCAGTACTTC. This sequence encodes CASSSGPIPYEQYF. V gene TRBV7-9 combines with J gene TRBJ2-7; no firm D call. The V gene's germline CDR1 is SEHNR and CDR2 FQNEAQ (reference sequence). V was cut by 4 bases and J by 2 bases, with 12 bases left in between. The CDR3 contains 14 residues.

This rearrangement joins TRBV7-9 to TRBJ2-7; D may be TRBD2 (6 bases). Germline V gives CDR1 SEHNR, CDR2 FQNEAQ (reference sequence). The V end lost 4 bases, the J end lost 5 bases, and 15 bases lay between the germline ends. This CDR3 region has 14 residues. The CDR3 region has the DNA TGTGCCAGCAGCTGGGCACCCGGGAGCAACGAGCAGTACTTC. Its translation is CASSWAPGSNEQYF.

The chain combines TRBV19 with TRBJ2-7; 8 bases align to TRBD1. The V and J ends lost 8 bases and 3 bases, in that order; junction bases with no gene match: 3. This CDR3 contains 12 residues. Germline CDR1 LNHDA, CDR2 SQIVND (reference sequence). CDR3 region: CASGTGVYEQYF. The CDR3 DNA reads TGTGCCAGTGGGACAGGAGTCTACGAGCAGTACTTC.

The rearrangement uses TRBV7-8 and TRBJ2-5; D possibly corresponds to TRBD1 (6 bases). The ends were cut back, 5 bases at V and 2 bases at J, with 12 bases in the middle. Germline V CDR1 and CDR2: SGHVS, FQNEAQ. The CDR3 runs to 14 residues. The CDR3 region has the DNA TGTGCCAGCAGCAACAGGGTTGGGCAAGAGACCCAGTACTTC. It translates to CASSNRVGQETQYF.

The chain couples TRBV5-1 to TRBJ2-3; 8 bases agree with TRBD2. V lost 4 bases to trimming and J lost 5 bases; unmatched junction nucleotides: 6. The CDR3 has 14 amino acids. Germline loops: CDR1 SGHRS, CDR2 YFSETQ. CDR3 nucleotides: TGCGCCAGCAGCCGGACTAGCTATCGAGATACGCAGTATTTT. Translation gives CASSRTSYRDTQYF. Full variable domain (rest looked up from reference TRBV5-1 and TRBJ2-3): KAGVTQTPRYLIKTRGQQVTLSCSPISGHRSVSWYQQTPGQGLQFLFEYFSETQRNKGNFPGRFSGRQFSNSRSEMNVSTLELGDSALYLCASSRTSYRDTQYFGPGTRLTVL.

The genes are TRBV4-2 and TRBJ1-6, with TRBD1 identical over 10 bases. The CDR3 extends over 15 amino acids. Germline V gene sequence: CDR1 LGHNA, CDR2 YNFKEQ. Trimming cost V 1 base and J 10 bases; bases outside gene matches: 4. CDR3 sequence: CASSQVRTGGSPLHF. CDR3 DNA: TGTGCCAGCAGCCAAGTACGGACAGGGGGATCACCCCTCCACTTT.

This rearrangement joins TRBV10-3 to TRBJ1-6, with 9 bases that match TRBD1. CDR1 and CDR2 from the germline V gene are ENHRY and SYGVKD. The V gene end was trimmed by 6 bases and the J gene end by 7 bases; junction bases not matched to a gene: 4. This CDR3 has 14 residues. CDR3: CAISGTGRNSPLHF. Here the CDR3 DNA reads TGTGCCATCAGCGGGACAGGGCGCAATTCACCCCTCCACTTT.